These 15 T cell receptor beta chains share one sample of origin, sequenced in a study of T cell changes during pregnancy in multiple sclerosis. Measured with immunoSEQ multiplex PCR; TCRdb has only the in-frame clones, and not every one. Here the sample spans more than 35,000 clones, 75% to 95% being singletons. This material consisted of CD4+ T cells from peripheral blood mononuclear cells, taken in the first trimester of pregnancy. The source of these receptors is a female donor in good health, enrolled as a control in a pregnancy study.

This chain links TRBV7-9 with TRBJ2-1; 7 positions match TRBD2. CDR3 length: 15 residues. The V gene's germline CDR1 is SEHNR and CDR2 FQNEAQ (reference sequence). The V gene end was trimmed by 1 base and the J gene end by 6 bases; junction bases not matched to a gene: 6. CDR3 coding DNA: TGTGCCAGCAGCTTAGGCGGGGGAGGGGTCAATGAGCAGTTCTTC. This translates into CASSLGGGGVNEQFF.

The chain recombines TRBV19 with TRBJ1-4; tentatively, D is TRBD1 (5 bases). Germline-derived CDR1 and CDR2 are LNHDA and SQIVND (reference sequence). The CDR3 length is 13 residues. Trimming removed 6 bases from V and 8 bases from J, with 13 bases in between. The CDR3 reads CASRVTAPEKLFF. Here the CDR3 DNA reads TGTGCCAGTAGGGTGACAGCTCCCGAAAAACTGTTTTTT.

The chain has TRBV16 and TRBJ2-7, with 7 positions matching TRBD1. The CDR3 loop spans 15 amino acids. The V and J ends lost 3 bases and 2 bases, in that order; junction bases with no gene match: 7. From germline, CDR1 is KGHSY and CDR2 FQNENV. The CDR3 here is CASSQPRQGAYEQYF. CDR3 DNA sequence: TGTGCCAGCAGCCAGCCCCGACAGGGAGCCTACGAGCAGTACTTC.

This chain connects TRBV4-2 to TRBJ1-2; D is uncertain. The germline gives CDR1 LGHNA, CDR2 YNFKEQ. The CDR3 spans 13 residues. V was shortened by 1 base and J by 3 bases, with 6 bases between the two germline ends. CDR3 loop: CASSQGRDYGYTF. Written as DNA, the CDR3 is TGTGCCAGCAGCCAAGGACGGGACTATGGCTACACCTTC.

The chain couples TRBV28 to TRBJ1-6; perhaps TRBD1 as D (6 bases). The CDR3 contains 16 residues. V was pared by 1 base and J by 4 bases, with 11 bases between. The germline CDR1 and CDR2 sequences are MDHEN and SYDVKM. As DNA, the CDR3 is TGTGCCAGCAGTTTATCCTTAAGGGGGTATAATTCACCCCTCCACTTT. Its protein product is CASSLSLRGYNSPLHF.

The chain combines TRBV7-2 with TRBJ1-4; tentatively, D is TRBD1 (5 bases). This CDR3 comprises 16 residues. V lost 5 bases and J 0 bases, leaving 13 bases between the germline ends. The V gene's germline CDR1 is SGHTA and CDR2 FQGNSA. This CDR3 reads CASSPTVQATNEKLFF. The CDR3 region has the DNA TGTGCCAGCAGCCCAACAGTACAGGCAACTAATGAAAAACTGTTTTTT.

This sequence joins TRBV6-6 and TRBJ1-5; D remains ambiguous. V lost 6 bases and J lost 5, with 8 bases in between. The CDR3 is 12 amino acids. Germline CDR1 and CDR2: MNHNY and SVGAGI (reference sequence). As DNA, the CDR3 is TGTGCCAGCAGACCCCCAGATCAGCCCCAGCATTTT. It is translated as CASRPPDQPQHF.

This sequence joins TRBV27 and TRBJ1-2, with 7 positions matching TRBD1. V shed 6 bases, J shed 8 bases, and the junction held 15 bases outside the gene matches. The CDR3 loop spans 15 amino acids. Germline V gene lookup returns CDR1 MNHEY and CDR2 SMNVEV (reference sequence). CDR3 sequence: CASSDLQNRGLGYTF. The CDR3 nucleotides are TGTGCCAGCAGCGACTTACAAAACAGGGGACTGGGCTACACCTTC.

V is TRBV28 and J is TRBJ2-7; the match to TRBD1 covers 8 bases. Trimming removed 8 bases from V and 1 base from J; junction bases left unmatched: 10. This CDR3 has 15 residues. CDR1 and CDR2 from the germline V gene are MDHEN and SYDVKM. The chain's CDR3 is CASPPPRTGSYEQYF. CDR3 coding DNA: TGTGCCAGCCCCCCCCCGCGGACAGGGTCCTACGAGCAGTACTTC. The variable domain in full, with the rest retrieved from reference TRBV28 and TRBJ2-7, is DVKVTQSSRYLVKRTGEKVFLECVQDMDHENMFWYRQDPGLGLRLIYFSYDVKMKEKGDIPEGYSVSREKKERFSLILESASTNQTSMYLCASPPPRTGSYEQYFGPGTRLTVT.

The chain uses TRBV6-1 and TRBJ1-1, with a weak D call TRBD1 (6 bases). The CDR3 loop spans 15 amino acids. From germline, CDR1 is MNHNS and CDR2 SASEGT. Trimming shortened V by 6 bases and J by 4 bases, and 18 bases separated the two germline ends. CDR3 protein: CASRASGHLGTEAFF. Written as DNA, the CDR3 is TGTGCCAGCAGGGCCTCGGGACACCTCGGCACTGAAGCTTTCTTT.

Only one count was recorded for this clone. The chain combines TRBV5-1 with TRBJ1-1, with D perhaps matching TRBD1 (5 bases). The CDR3 length is 16 residues. Germline V gene lookup returns CDR1 SGHRS and CDR2 YFSETQ. V dropped 0 bases and J dropped 0 bases, with 12 bases sitting between them. The CDR3 loop is CASSLGGTGMNTEAFF. In DNA, the CDR3 is TGCGCCAGCAGCTTGGGGGGGACTGGAATGAACACTGAAGCTTTCTTT.

The CDR3 DNA is TGCGCCAGCAGCTTGGGACAGGGCATCGGCTATGGCTACACCTTC. Its protein is CASSLGQGIGYGYTF. The gene calls are TRBV5-1 and TRBJ1-2; the match to TRBD1 covers 7 bases. This CDR3 contains 15 residues. The ends lost 0 bases at V and 4 bases at J; junction bases unmatched: 6. Germline values: CDR1 SGHRS, CDR2 YFSETQ.

V and J are TRBV27 and TRBJ1-2, with D uncertain. The CDR3 has 15 amino acids. The V gene lost 2 bases and the J gene lost 0 bases, with 10 bases spanning the gap. CDR1 and CDR2 from the germline V gene are MNHEY and SMNVEV (reference sequence). The CDR3 loop reads CASSLDPGSNYGYTF. In DNA form, the CDR3 reads TGTGCCAGCAGTTTAGATCCAGGTTCTAACTATGGCTACACCTTC.

This chain joins TRBV18 and TRBJ1-1; 8 positions agree with TRBD1. V trimming: 5 bases; J trimming: 6 bases; junction bases outside the gene matches: 5. Germline loops: CDR1 KGHSH, CDR2 LQKENI. This CDR3 contains 13 residues. CDR3 DNA: TGTGCCAGCTCATCAGGGACAGGCTCTGAAGCTTTCTTT. It translates to CASSSGTGSEAFF.

The rearrangement uses TRBV7-9 and TRBJ2-4, with 8 bases fitting TRBD1. Germline CDR1 is SEHNR and CDR2 is FQNEAQ (reference sequence). Trimming cost V 6 bases and J 1 base; bases outside gene matches: 11. The CDR3 consists of 17 residues. Written as DNA, the CDR3 is TGTGCCAGCAGTCCCCCGACAGGGGTGTCGGCCAAAAACATTCAGTACTTC. It specifies CASSPPTGVSAKNIQYF.